This T cell receptor (beta chain) is drawn from a study of cytomegalovirus exposure and HLA in healthy donors. Per germline, CDR1 LNHDA and CDR2 SQIVND (reference sequence). The CDR3 is made up of 14 amino acids. With 8 bases clipped from V and 4 bases from J, the junction kept 5 bases outside the gene matches. Vbeta (60) and Jbeta (13) primers were used in the PCR. Data came from immunoSEQ multiplex PCR; TCRdb stores just in-frame clones and leaves some out. Of roughly 160,000 clones listed, more than 70% were seen once; the top ten hold under 1.1%. The specimen was PBMCs. The V call is TRBV19, the J call TRBJ1-2; 12 bases are shared with TRBD1. The source is a man between 25 and 39 years old in good health and CMV-seronegative. CDR3 sequence: CASGDRGRFYGYTF. The CDR3 nucleotides are TGTGCCAGTGGGGACAGGGGGCGCTTCTATGGCTACACCTTC.